These 21 T cell receptor beta chains were sequenced from one sample in a study of metastatic and nonmetastatic thyroid tumors. TCRdb re-analyzed the PCR reads using MiXCR. The table lists tens of thousands of clones, 12% of them singletons. Patients were all untreated before their thyroid surgery. Specimen: blood. These receptors all come from a male donor with papillary thyroid cancer or a benign thyroid nodule (not recorded which). Some clones in this sample may be carry-over from other donors' samples.

This clone was counted a few times. Given a much more abundant clone one base away, this may be a read error. V and J are TRBV2 and TRBJ2-1; 10 nucleotides match TRBD2. Germline CDR1 is SNHLY and CDR2 is FYNNEI. The CDR3 sequence is 16 residues long. The J segment lost 12 bases and the V segment lost 5 bases, leaving 16 bases of the junction unmatched. The DNA for the CDR3 is TGTGCCAGCAGTATAATCGAACTAGCGGGGCTTGATGGGCAGTTCTTC. It specifies CASSIIELAGLDGQFF.

This clone was observed many times. The chain combines TRBV9 with TRBJ2-3; D might be TRBD2 (6 bases). Trimming pared 5 bases from V and 6 bases from J, leaving 16 bases between. The CDR3 has 14 residues. Germline CDR1 is SGDLS and CDR2 is YYNGEE. As DNA, the CDR3 is TGTGCCAGCAGTCGTGTCGGCGGGGCGGATACGCAGTATTTT. Translated, it gives CASSRVGGADTQYF.

The chain couples TRBV28 to TRBJ2-7; D not resolved. The germline V gene has CDR1 MDHEN and CDR2 SYDVKM. V lost 2 bases, J lost 2 bases, and 10 bases lay in between. This CDR3 contains 14 residues. This CDR3 is CASSLKGIPYEQYF. CDR3 in DNA: TGTGCCAGCAGTTTAAAGGGTATACCCTACGAGCAGTACTTC.

This clone has a count of ten or more. This chain links TRBV6-6 with TRBJ2-1; 9 bases match TRBD1. The CDR3 extends over 16 amino acids. Germline V gives CDR1 MNHNY, CDR2 SVGAGI (reference sequence). The junction had 9 bases not matched to a gene; V was cut back by 2 bases and J by 7 bases. CDR3 DNA sequence: TGTGCCAGCAGTTACCGGGACAGGGTGGGAATGAATGAGCAGTTCTTC. Its translation: CASSYRDRVGMNEQFF.

For this clone: The CDR3 end shows no conserved phenylalanine or tryptophan, and so a read error is likely. The rearrangement joins TRBV20-1 to TRBJ2-7; D is perhaps TRBD2 (5 bases). The CDR3 runs to 15 residues. Germline loops: CDR1 DFQATT, CDR2 SNEGSKA (reference sequence). Trimming removed 3 bases at V and 4 bases at J, with 19 bases between. The CDR3 here is CSASWFRTPLYEQYL. The CDR3 DNA follows: TGCAGTGCTAGTTGGTTTAGGACTCCTCTATACGAGCAGTACCTC.

This clone has ten or more counts. The chain carries TRBV7-2 and TRBJ1-1; D is uncertain. Germline V gene sequence: CDR1 SGHTA, CDR2 FQGNSA. This CDR3 has 13 residues. Trimming cost V 2 bases and J 0 bases, with 4 bases left between them. The CDR3 DNA is TGTGCCAGCAGCTTATCAATGAACACTGAAGCTTTCTTT. It specifies CASSLSMNTEAFF.

A note on this clone: A much more abundant neighbour one base away suggests this may be a read error. The V call is TRBV9, the J call TRBJ2-3; D may correspond to TRBD1 or TRBD2 (5 bases each). Trimming shortened V by 2 bases and J by 1 base, and 14 bases separated the two germline ends. The germline V gene encodes CDR1 SGDLS and CDR2 YYNGEE. CDR3 length: 16 residues. DNA of the CDR3: TGTGCCAGCAGCGTGTGGGACCTTCGGGGCACAGATACGCAGTATTTT. Translating gives CASSVWDLRGTDTQYF.

This clone was seen many times. This chain links TRBV6-5 with TRBJ2-1, with TRBD1 as a possible D gene (5 bases). This CDR3 contains 14 residues. The germline CDR1 and CDR2 sequences are MNHEY and SVGAGI. V was pared by 2 bases and J by 2 bases, with 7 bases between. The CDR3 protein is CASSYGQTYNEQFF. The CDR3 coding sequence is TGTGCCAGCAGTTACGGACAAACCTACAATGAGCAGTTCTTC.

This clone was observed at least ten times. Because the CDR3 is missing its conserved closing phenylalanine or tryptophan, this is likely a read error. The rearrangement joins TRBV12-3 or TRBV12-4 to TRBJ1-2; D uncertain. This CDR3 comprises 13 residues. Between the trimmed V and J ends, which lost 6 bases and 10 bases, there was a span of 18 bases. The CDR3 region has the DNA TGTGCCAGCAGGCGGGGAGACGGAGTCTTCTACACCCTC. It is translated as CASRRGDGVFYTL.

The V gene is TRBV18, the J gene TRBJ2-1; TRBD1 agrees at 8 bases. The V and J ends lost 6 bases and 5 bases, in that order; junction bases with no gene match: 12. The germline CDR1 and CDR2 sequences are KGHSH and LQKENI. The CDR3 is 16 residues long. CDR3 nucleotides: TGTGCCAGCTCTCCTATCGGACCGGACAGGGACAATGAGCAGTTCTTC. Its protein product is CASSPIGPDRDNEQFF. The whole variable domain, filled in from reference TRBV18 and TRBJ2-1, reads NAGVMQNPRHLVRRRGQEARLRCSPMKGHSHVYWYRQLPEEGLKFMVYLQKENIIDESGMPKERFSAEFPKEGPSILRIQQVVRGDSAAYFCASSPIGPDRDNEQFFGPGTRLTVL.

At least ten counts were recorded for this clone. This sequence joins TRBV9 and TRBJ1-5; D is undetermined. Trimming stripped 0 bases from V and 6 bases from J, with 10 bases between. Germline V gene lookup returns CDR1 SGDLS and CDR2 YYNGEE. This CDR3 has 14 amino acids. Here the CDR3 DNA reads TGTGCCAGCAGCGTAGCTTCTAGAGGTCAGCCCCAGCATTTT. This gives the protein CASSVASRGQPQHF.

Comment on this clone: Being one base from a much bigger clone, this may be a read error. This sequence joins TRBV4-3 and TRBJ2-5; tentative D call: TRBD2 (6 bases). Per the germline V gene, CDR1 is LGHNA and CDR2 is YSLEER. The CDR3 sequence is 13 residues long. Trimming left V 0 bases short and J 11 bases short, with 13 bases between. In DNA form, the CDR3 reads TGCGCCAGCAGCCAAGATCTGGGGGGTGAGCAGTACTTC. As protein: CASSQDLGGEQYF.

This clone is deemed medium-sized (0.01 to 0.1%). The CDR3 reads CASSPLPAVNYEQYF. The CDR3, as DNA: TGTGCCAGCAGTCCTTTACCAGCGGTTAACTACGAGCAGTACTTC. The V and J genes are TRBV6-2 or TRBV6-3 and TRBJ2-7, with D possibly TRBD2 on 5 matching bases. V dropped 5 bases and J dropped 3 bases, with 17 bases sitting between them. This CDR3 has 15 residues. Per the germline V gene, CDR1 is MNHEY and CDR2 is SVGEGT.

This clone was seen many times. A single base separates this from a much larger clone, so it may be a read error. The CDR3 DNA sequence: TGTGCCAGTAGGCCCGGGATGAACACTGAAGCTTTCTTT. Translating it yields CASRPGMNTEAFF. V usage is TRBV19 and J usage is TRBJ1-1; no firm D call. V lost 6 bases to trimming and J lost 0 bases, with 8 bases between them. The CDR3 has 13 residues. From germline, CDR1 is LNHDA and CDR2 SQIVND (reference sequence).

This clone was detected many times. The chain combines TRBV19 with TRBJ2-7; D gene uncertain. CDR1 is LNHDA, CDR2 SQIVND, per germline (reference sequence). This CDR3 has 15 amino acids. V lost 2 bases, J lost 6 bases, and 17 bases lay in between. The CDR3 sequence is CASSIIGHSFGEQYF. CDR3 bases: TGTGCCAGTAGTATAATCGGGCACAGCTTCGGCGAGCAGTACTTC.

The table lists this clone with many counts. The rearrangement joins TRBV6-1 to TRBJ2-7, with no clear D. V dropped 5 bases and J dropped 6 bases, with 11 bases sitting between them. The CDR3 is 12 amino acids. The germline V gene encodes CDR1 MNHNS and CDR2 SASEGT. The CDR3 reads CASSSEGLEQYF. In DNA, the CDR3 is TGTGCCAGCAGTTCGGAAGGGCTCGAGCAGTACTTC.

V usage is TRBV20-1 and J usage is TRBJ2-7; D is perhaps TRBD2 (7 bases). CDR1 and CDR2 (germline): DFQATT, SNEGSKA (reference sequence). The CDR3 has 15 amino acids. Trimming took off 0 bases at V and 0 bases at J, with 12 bases between the two ends. This chain's CDR3 is CSARDGLGGSYEQYF. CDR3 nucleotide sequence: TGCAGTGCTAGAGATGGACTAGGGGGCTCCTACGAGCAGTACTTC.

As DNA, the CDR3 is TGTGCCAGCATTTCAAGGTCCCCCCACTTT. Translation: CASISRSPHF. V and J are TRBV28 and TRBJ1-6; D gene unclear. Between the trimmed V and J ends, which lost 7 bases and 18 bases, there was a span of 13 bases. Germline V lookup: CDR1 MDHEN, CDR2 SYDVKM. CDR3 length: 10 residues.

This clone is judged medium-sized. The chain couples TRBV6-4 to TRBJ1-2; a possible D gene is TRBD1 (5 bases). The CDR3 is 14 residues long. Trimming removed 2 bases at V and 1 base at J, with 8 bases between. Germline lookup yields CDR1 MRHNA and CDR2 SNTAGT. CDR3 DNA sequence: TGTGCCAGCAGTGACGGCGACAGTAACTATGGCTACACCTTC. Its protein is CASSDGDSNYGYTF.

At least ten counts were recorded for this clone. The chain uses TRBV20-1 and TRBJ2-2; D not certain. There are 14 residues in the CDR3. Germline assignment: CDR1 DFQATT and CDR2 SNEGSKA (reference sequence). V gave up 5 bases and J gave up 0 bases, with 10 bases separating them. The CDR3 spells CSASKPANTGELFF. The CDR3 bases are TGCAGTGCTTCCAAACCGGCGAACACCGGGGAGCTGTTTTTT.

This clone was detected ten times or more. The chain carries TRBV6-5 and TRBJ2-7; D possibly corresponds to TRBD2 (7 bases). The CDR3 consists of 20 residues. The ends were cut back, 4 bases at V and 2 bases at J, with 30 bases in the middle. Germline V gene data show CDR1 as MNHEY and CDR2 as SVGAGI. The CDR3 loop reads CASSSHYLGRGAEPTYEQYF. DNA for the CDR3: TGTGCCAGCAGTTCACATTACTTAGGCCGGGGGGCGGAACCAACCTACGAGCAGTACTTC.